These 18 T cell receptor beta chains originate from one sample sequenced in a study of blood T cell repertoires in COVID-19. Assay: immunoSEQ multiplex PCR; the TCRdb copy retains only in-frame clones and omits some. The sample consists of some 130,000 clones, around 82% of them appearing once. Sequenced: peripheral blood. These receptor sequences come from a human donor in a cohort sampled during active COVID-19.

This clone was observed a few times. The V call is TRBV12-3 or TRBV12-4, the J call TRBJ1-2, with D maybe TRBD1 (5 bases). Trimming removed 3 bases at V and 4 bases at J, with 9 bases between. The length of the CDR3 is 13 residues. The CDR3 DNA is TGTGCCAGCAGTTTGGGGCAGCGCTATGGCTACACCTTC. Residues: CASSLGQRYGYTF.

The chain has TRBV6-1 and TRBJ1-1; D gene uncertain. Trimming removed 7 bases at V and 6 bases at J, with 18 bases between. Per the germline V gene, CDR1 is MNHNS and CDR2 is SASEGT. The length of the CDR3 is 14 residues. The CDR3, as DNA: TGTGCCAGCATGATTGACAATGACGGTTCTGAAGCTTTCTTT. It yields the protein CASMIDNDGSEAFF.

The chain employs TRBV19 and TRBJ1-2, with D tentatively TRBD1 (6 bases). The CDR3 is made up of 15 amino acids. Germline V gives CDR1 LNHDA, CDR2 SQIVND (reference sequence). V gave up 7 bases and J gave up 6 bases, with 21 bases separating them. CDR3 in amino acids: CASTQRAGHQHGYTF. The DNA of the CDR3 is TGTGCCAGTACCCAACGAGCGGGACATCAACATGGCTACACCTTC.

In its sample, this clone was seen once. V is TRBV25-1 and J is TRBJ1-2; 7 positions match TRBD1. The V segment lost 3 bases and the J segment 8 bases; nucleotides outside the gene matches: 9. Germline V gene data show CDR1 as MGHDK and CDR2 as SYGVNS. This CDR3 spans 14 amino acids. CDR3 protein: CASSERDRVGGYTF. CDR3 bases: TGTGCCAGCAGTGAGCGCGACAGGGTGGGCGGCTACACCTTC.

The genes are TRBV6-5 and TRBJ2-7; TRBD2 matches 8 bases. From germline, CDR1 is MNHEY and CDR2 SVGAGI. This CDR3 contains 12 residues. J gave up 4 bases and V 5 bases, and 1 base lay outside the gene matches. The CDR3 loop reads CASSSGGYEQYV. Written as DNA, the CDR3 is TGTGCCAGCAGTAGCGGGGGATACGAGCAGTACGTC.

This clone was recorded only once. The genes are TRBV5-5 and TRBJ2-1; 9 bases are a match to TRBD2. The CDR3 runs 13 residues. Germline CDR1 reads SGHKS; CDR2 reads YYEKEE (reference sequence). The ends lost 7 bases at V and 9 bases at J; junction bases unmatched: 8. The CDR3: CASSWRGGFEQFF. The CDR3 nucleotides read TGTGCCAGCTCCTGGCGGGGGGGCTTTGAGCAGTTCTTC.

This chain links TRBV5-1 with TRBJ2-5; D gene ambiguous. The CDR3 spans 14 residues. V gave up 2 bases and J gave up 1 base, with 9 bases separating them. CDR1 SGHRS and CDR2 YFSETQ come from the germline V gene. The CDR3 DNA follows: TGCGCCAGCAGCTTTGGCATGGCCCAAGAGACCCAGTACTTC. It specifies CASSFGMAQETQYF.

This chain connects TRBV7-2 to TRBJ1-5, with D possibly matching TRBD1 (5 bases). V was shortened by 5 bases and J by 4 bases, with 15 bases between the two germline ends. The CDR3 is 15 residues long. Germline V gene lookup returns CDR1 SGHTA and CDR2 FQGNSA. The CDR3 DNA reads as TGTGCCAGCAGCCCGGAGGAGGGGCCGAATCAGCCCCAGCATTTT. Encoded protein: CASSPEEGPNQPQHF.

This clone was observed once. This chain uses TRBV30 with TRBJ1-2; D unclear. The germline gives CDR1 GTSNPN, CDR2 SVGIG (reference sequence). V dropped 4 bases and J dropped 3 bases, with 18 bases sitting between them. The length of the CDR3 is 15 residues. The CDR3 region has the DNA TGTGCCTGGACCACGGGGAGCCCTTCGTACTATGGCTACACCTTC. Encoded protein: CAWTTGSPSYYGYTF.

V and J are TRBV5-4 and TRBJ1-2; TRBD1 is a possible D gene (5 bases). The CDR3 runs 13 residues. Germline loops: CDR1 SGHNT, CDR2 YYREEE (reference sequence). Trimming left V 2 bases short and J 4 bases short, with 9 bases between. In DNA, the CDR3 is TGTGCCAGCAGCTTTAAAGGGGCCTATGGCTACACCTTC. It specifies CASSFKGAYGYTF.

The chain employs TRBV10-3 and TRBJ1-2, with TRBD1 as a possible D gene (6 bases). V was shortened by 11 bases and J by 2 bases, with 18 bases between the two germline ends. The CDR3 runs to 14 residues. Germline V gene data show CDR1 as ENHRY and CDR2 as SYGVKD. CDR3 coding DNA: TGTGCCTCAGCAGGGGTCCAAACCAACTATGGCTACACCTTC. This encodes CASAGVQTNYGYTF.

This chain connects TRBV4-2 to TRBJ2-5; no clear D. CDR3 length: 14 residues. The V gene's germline CDR1 is LGHNA and CDR2 YNFKEQ. V was shortened by 1 base and J by 5 bases, with 11 bases between the two germline ends. CDR3 in DNA: TGTGCCAGCAGCCAAGCGGGTGGTTGGGAGACCCAGTACTTC. It yields the protein CASSQAGGWETQYF.

The chain links TRBV7-8 to TRBJ1-2, with 10 bases fitting TRBD1. The ends lost 2 bases at V and 8 bases at J; junction bases unmatched: 8. CDR3 length: 15 residues. Germline CDR1 SGHVS, CDR2 FQNEAQ. CDR3 amino acids: CASSLSRQGAKGYTF. The CDR3 DNA is TGTGCCAGCAGCTTATCCCGACAGGGGGCAAAGGGCTACACCTTC.

J is TRBJ2-1 and V is TRBV6-2 or TRBV6-3; maybe TRBD2 (5 bases). The CDR3 length is 11 residues. Germline values: CDR1 MNHEY, CDR2 SVGEGT. Between the trimmed V and J ends, which lost 5 bases and 6 bases, there was a span of 5 bases. CDR3 protein: CASSRGNEQFF. The CDR3 bases are TGTGCCAGCAGTCGGGGCAATGAGCAGTTCTTC.

The chain is built from TRBV18 and TRBJ1-4, with 7 bases matching TRBD1. There are 15 residues in the CDR3. Germline lookup yields CDR1 KGHSH and CDR2 LQKENI. The V segment lost 3 bases and the J segment 1 base; nucleotides outside the gene matches: 2. In nucleotides, the CDR3 is TGTGCCAGCTCACCGGACAGGAAAACTAATGAAAAACTGTTTTTT. It translates to CASSPDRKTNEKLFF.

This chain connects TRBV15 to TRBJ2-2; D may be TRBD2 (5 bases). The CDR3 runs to 16 residues. The germline V gene has CDR1 LNHNV and CDR2 YYDKDF (reference sequence). The germline V and J ends were trimmed by 1 base and 6 bases, with 15 bases remaining between them. CDR3 protein: CATSRGGSNRAGELFF. The DNA of the CDR3 is TGTGCCACCAGCAGAGGAGGGAGCAACCGGGCCGGGGAGCTGTTTTTT.

The rearrangement uses TRBV7-9 and TRBJ1-2, with D possibly being TRBD1 (5 bases). CDR1 is SEHNR and CDR2 is FQNEAQ in the germline V gene (reference sequence). Trimming left V 3 bases short and J 6 bases short, with 20 bases between. The CDR3 is made up of 16 amino acids. CDR3: CASSFLVGVNGNGYTF. In nucleotides, the CDR3 is TGTGCCAGCAGCTTCCTAGTAGGGGTTAATGGGAATGGCTACACCTTC.

The chain couples TRBV5-1 to TRBJ1-2, with 9 bases that match TRBD1. V trimming: 4 bases; J trimming: 3 bases; junction bases outside the gene matches: 4. Germline assignment: CDR1 SGHRS and CDR2 YFSETQ. The CDR3 has 14 residues. Here the CDR3 reads CASSPGQGYYGYTF. CDR3 nucleotide sequence: TGCGCCAGCAGCCCAGGACAGGGGTACTATGGCTACACCTTC. The full variable domain, in which reference TRBV5-1 and TRBJ1-2 provide the parts outside the CDR3, is KAGVTQTPRYLIKTRGQQVTLSCSPISGHRSVSWYQQTPGQGLQFLFEYFSETQRNKGNFPGRFSGRQFSNSRSEMNVSTLELGDSALYLCASSPGQGYYGYTFGSGTRLTVV.